Following are 21 T cell receptor beta chains from one sample sequenced in a study of blood T cell repertoires in COVID-19. This table comes from immunoSEQ multiplex PCR, and its TCRdb copy is limited to in-frame clones, with some not included. Among about 72,000 clones listed, just over 85% were seen once. The sequenced sample was peripheral blood. The receptors originated from a man aged 25-40 years with acute or convalescent COVID-19.

This clone has just one count. The same CDR3 also results from other DNA sequences found in this sample. V gene TRBV11-2 combines with J gene TRBJ1-5; the match to TRBD1 covers 8 bases. With V trimmed by 5 bases and J by 2 bases, 8 bases remained unmatched. Germline V gene sequence: CDR1 SGHAT, CDR2 FQNNGV. CDR3 size: 16 residues. The CDR3 nucleotides are TGTGCCAGCAGCCCAAGTGACAGGGGACGCAATCAGCCCCAGCATTTT. Amino acids: CASSPSDRGRNQPQHF.

The chain links TRBV7-8 to TRBJ2-7; D remains unclear. Germline V lookup: CDR1 SGHVS, CDR2 FQNEAQ. Trimming shortened V by 5 bases and J by 4 bases, and 6 bases separated the two germline ends. The length of the CDR3 is 11 residues. Here the CDR3 reads CASSHSYEQYF. The DNA of the CDR3 is TGTGCCAGCAGCCATTCATACGAGCAGTACTTC.

The chain is built from TRBV29-1 and TRBJ2-3, with D tentatively TRBD1 (5 bases). The ends were cut back, 0 bases at V and 5 bases at J, with 12 bases in the middle. Looked up from germline, CDR1 is SQVTM and CDR2 is ANQGSEA. The length of the CDR3 is 14 residues. CDR3 DNA: TGCAGCGTTGAAGAGGGGCTCCTCCGAGATACGCAGTATTTT. It yields the protein CSVEEGLLRDTQYF.

The chain joins TRBV10-2 to TRBJ1-2; D might be TRBD1 (5 bases). Per the germline V gene, CDR1 is WSHSY and CDR2 is SAAADI. Trimming stripped 2 bases from V and 5 bases from J, with 15 bases between. This CDR3 comprises 15 residues. The CDR3 DNA is TGCGCCAGCAGTGAGGGCACAGGTACTGCATATGGCTACACCTTC. This codes for CASSEGTGTAYGYTF.

The chain employs TRBV6-6 and TRBJ2-1; D uncertain. Germline V gene data show CDR1 as MNHNY and CDR2 as SVGAGI (reference sequence). V lost 6 bases and J lost 3, with 6 bases in between. The CDR3 spans 12 residues. CDR3: CASSLYYNEQFF. Written as DNA, the CDR3 is TGTGCCAGCAGCCTCTACTACAATGAGCAGTTCTTC.

The rearrangement joins TRBV10-3 to TRBJ2-7; TRBD2 agrees at 10 bases. Germline values: CDR1 ENHRY, CDR2 SYGVKD. Trimming removed 3 bases from V and 9 bases from J; junction bases left unmatched: 11. This CDR3 comprises 15 residues. The CDR3, as DNA: TGTGCCATCAGTGAATCTGGCCTAGCGGGAGCTCGGCAGTACTTC. Translating it yields CAISESGLAGARQYF.

The chain employs TRBV5-8 and TRBJ2-2; D call uncertain. The CDR3 loop spans 13 amino acids. The V end was cut by 6 bases, the J end by 5 bases, with 11 bases between. The germline CDR1 and CDR2 sequences are SGHTS and YDEGEE. CDR3 bases: TGTGCCAGCACCCCGAGGCAAACCGGGGAGCTGTTTTTT. Protein product: CASTPRQTGELFF.

This clone is a singleton in its sample. The chain recombines TRBV11-1 with TRBJ2-1; the match to TRBD2 covers 10 bases. The CDR3 sequence is 16 residues long. V lost 4 bases, J lost 0 bases, and 3 bases stayed unmatched. In germline, CDR1 is SGHAT, CDR2 FQDESV (reference sequence). CDR3 amino acids: CASSWTSGSSYNEQFF. The CDR3 DNA reads as TGTGCCAGCAGCTGGACTAGCGGTAGCTCCTACAATGAGCAGTTCTTC.

In this sample, this clone turned up a few times. The chain employs TRBV5-1 and TRBJ2-7, with D tentatively TRBD1 (6 bases). CDR1 is SGHRS, CDR2 YFSETQ, per germline. V lost 4 bases and J 2 bases, leaving 10 bases between the germline ends. This CDR3 is built from 13 residues. The CDR3 nucleotides are TGCGCCAGCAGCCAACAGGGCGCCTACGAGCAGTACTTC. This codes for CASSQQGAYEQYF. Combining the CDR3 with reference TRBV5-1 and TRBJ2-7 gives the whole variable domain KAGVTQTPRYLIKTRGQQVTLSCSPISGHRSVSWYQQTPGQGLQFLFEYFSETQRNKGNFPGRFSGRQFSNSRSEMNVSTLELGDSALYLCASSQQGAYEQYFGPGTRLTVT.

J is TRBJ2-1 and V is TRBV4-2, with D possibly TRBD2 on 5 matching bases. This CDR3 has 16 residues. With 0 bases removed from V and 4 bases from J, the gap between germline ends came to 13 bases. Per germline, CDR1 LGHNA and CDR2 YNFKEQ. This CDR3 is CASSQDEGVGYNEQFF. CDR3 nucleotide sequence: TGTGCCAGCAGCCAAGATGAGGGAGTAGGATACAATGAGCAGTTCTTC.

This sequence joins TRBV7-9 and TRBJ2-7; 7 nucleotides align to TRBD2. This CDR3 spans 14 amino acids. CDR1 is SEHNR and CDR2 is FQNEAQ in the germline V gene (reference sequence). V trimming: 5 bases; J trimming: 7 bases; junction bases outside the gene matches: 11. In DNA, the CDR3 is TGTGCCAGCAGCCGTACTAGCGAACCTGAGGAGCAGTACTTC. Its protein product is CASSRTSEPEEQYF.

The chain carries TRBV3-1 (or the pseudogene TRBV3-2) and TRBJ1-2; 8 bases are shared with TRBD1. Germline V gene lookup returns CDR1 LGHDT and CDR2 YNNKEL (reference sequence). The CDR3 sequence is 16 residues long. The junction had 10 bases not matched to a gene; V was cut back by 0 bases and J by 7 bases. CDR3 nucleotides: TGTGCCAGCAGCCAAGATGGGACAGGTGGCGCCCCTGGCTACACCTTC. This gives the protein CASSQDGTGGAPGYTF.

Only one count was recorded for this clone. This chain joins TRBV4-1 and TRBJ1-4; TRBD1 agrees at 11 bases. Germline V CDR1 and CDR2: MGHRA, YSYEKL. This CDR3 is 16 amino acids long. The V and J ends lost 4 bases and 10 bases, in that order; junction bases with no gene match: 11. In DNA form, the CDR3 reads TGCGCCAGCAGCCTCGGAATCGGACAGGGGGCAGGAAAACTGTTTTTT. Protein product: CASSLGIGQGAGKLFF.

The chain links TRBV28 to TRBJ1-4, with TRBD1 identical over 7 bases. V trimming: 8 bases; J trimming: 10 bases; junction bases outside the gene matches: 13. Germline CDR1 reads MDHEN; CDR2 reads SYDVKM. The CDR3 covers 14 residues. Written as DNA, the CDR3 is TGTGCCAGCGGGCCCCGGGACAGTCGGAGAAAACTGTTTTTT. Amino acid sequence: CASGPRDSRRKLFF.

The V and J genes are TRBV6-6 and TRBJ2-3, with D perhaps TRBD1 (5 bases). This CDR3 has 16 amino acids. V dropped 2 bases and J dropped 2 bases, with 14 bases sitting between them. CDR1 and CDR2 (germline): MNHNY, SVGAGI (reference sequence). The DNA for the CDR3 is TGTGCCAGCAGTTACGCCAGGACACCTCCCACAGATACGCAGTATTTT. Protein sequence: CASSYARTPPTDTQYF.

In nucleotides, the CDR3 is TGTGCCAGTGCCAGGACAGGAAGAGGGGACGAGCAGTACTTC. Translating it yields CASARTGRGDEQYF. The chain is built from TRBV19 and TRBJ2-7; the match to TRBD1 covers 7 bases. Germline V gene lookup returns CDR1 LNHDA and CDR2 SQIVND (reference sequence). This CDR3 has 14 amino acids. The V segment lost 8 bases and the J segment 5 bases; nucleotides outside the gene matches: 12.

The rearrangement links TRBV4-3 to TRBJ1-3; D unclear. Per the germline V gene, CDR1 is LGHNA and CDR2 is YSLEER. CDR3 size: 14 residues. V gave up 1 base and J gave up 4 bases, with 8 bases separating them. CDR3 residues: CASSQGAGGNTIYF. CDR3 bases: TGCGCCAGCAGCCAAGGGGCCGGAGGAAACACCATATATTTT.

V usage is TRBV7-8 and J usage is TRBJ1-2, with unresolved D. Looked up from germline, CDR1 is SGHVS and CDR2 is FQNEAQ. Between the trimmed V and J ends, which lost 5 bases and 5 bases, there was a span of 15 bases. This CDR3 has 14 residues. In DNA form, the CDR3 reads TGTGCCAGCAGCCCCGGACCCGGGGAGTATGGCTACACCTTC. Translation: CASSPGPGEYGYTF.

This clone has a handful of counts. The genes are TRBV4-3 and TRBJ2-7, with D uncertain. With 1 base removed from V and 4 bases from J, the gap between germline ends came to 11 bases. The CDR3 has 14 amino acids. Germline V lookup: CDR1 LGHNA, CDR2 YSLEER. Here the CDR3 reads CASSQGLQLYEQYF. CDR3 sequence (DNA): TGCGCCAGCAGCCAAGGATTACAGCTTTACGAGCAGTACTTC.

The chain employs TRBV6-5 and TRBJ1-1; D is perhaps TRBD1 (5 bases). The CDR3 consists of 14 residues. Germline CDR1 is MNHEY and CDR2 is SVGAGI. V was clipped by 5 bases and J by 7 bases, with 17 bases between them. This chain's CDR3 is CASSRKGRQGEAFF. Written as DNA, the CDR3 is TGTGCCAGCAGTCGTAAGGGCCGGCAGGGTGAAGCTTTCTTT.

The CDR3 DNA reads TGCGCCAGCAGCCTCATAGCGGGACCTGTAGAGACCCAGTACTTC. Translation gives CASSLIAGPVETQYF. The chain has TRBV4-3 and TRBJ2-5; 8 bases match TRBD2. This CDR3 is built from 15 residues. Germline loops: CDR1 LGHNA, CDR2 YSLEER. The V and J ends lost 4 bases and 4 bases, in that order; junction bases with no gene match: 8.